This T cell receptor beta chain came from a study of CD8 T cells in ankylosing spondylitis. Making use of molecular barcodes, quantitative 5'-RACE generated TCR beta libraries. In TCRdb, the 5' RACE reads were re-called with MiXCR into one record per CDR3 protein. The sample consists of a few hundred thousand distinct CDR3 sequences, 15% to 20% of them appearing once. Germline values: CDR1 SEHNR, CDR2 FQNEAQ (reference sequence). Trimming stripped 5 bases from V and 0 bases from J, with 12 bases between. The CDR3 is 15 residues long. This clonotype was observed a few times. Sample: blood, either unsorted or a sorted T cell fraction (not recorded which). The TCR comes from a male donor with ankylosing spondylitis or in good health (not recorded which). V gene TRBV7-9 combines with J gene TRBJ2-3; a possible D gene is TRBD1 (5 bases). The CDR3 sequence: CASSPIKGSTDTQYF. The CDR3 DNA reads as TGTGCCAGCAGCCCCATCAAGGGGAGCACAGATACGCAGTATTTT.